The entry below gives a single TCR beta chain sequence along with its context. The source of the sample is a study of T cells in Graves' hyperthyroidism and ophthalmopathy. Researchers took RNA transcripts and amplified the TCR beta CDR3 regions from them. Researchers ran a first-round RT-PCR on the TCR CDR3 using the HTBI primer set. TCRdb passed the multiplex PCR reads through MiXCR, listing each CDR3 protein once. The sample carries 700,000 or so distinct CDR3 sequences, around 17% recorded once. Sequenced sample: blood. The TCR sequence derives from a man between 18 and 29 years old with Graves' hyperthyroidism.

The chain's CDR3 is CSVEPPTQETQYF. CDR3 nucleotide sequence: TGCAGCGTTGAACCGCCAACTCAAGAGACCCAGTACTTC. The V gene is TRBV29-1, the J gene TRBJ2-5, with unresolved D. V gave up 2 bases and J gave up 2 bases, with 9 bases separating them. CDR1 and CDR2 (germline): SQVTM, ANQGSEA. The CDR3 runs to 13 residues.